This T cell receptor (beta chain) was profiled in a study of human T cells and chemical hapten exposure. Overall study findings and caveats: Every donor had alopecia, and their immune response may therefore differ from healthy people's.

Authors' data handling: Sequenced samples showed a median of 95,638 TCRs each, with counts running from about 22,000 to 700,000. TCRdb itself ran the RACE reads through MiXCR, one entry per CDR3 protein. TCRdb, rather than the study authors, made the V and J calls. The repertoire consists of 30,000 to 40,000 distinct CDR3 sequences, with roughly 9.5% occurring once and the leading ten covering 20% to 30%. Time point noted: patch test 3, about 24 weeks after DPC sensitization. The treatment: therapeutic diphenylcyclopropenone sensitization with weekly scalp DPC. Unfractionated whole blood was the source from which total RNA was extracted. The CDR3 consists of 11 residues. Per the germline V gene, CDR1 is MDHEN and CDR2 is SYDVKM. V was clipped by 7 bases and J by 4 bases, with 8 bases between them. Remarks on this clonotype: Its antigen is as yet unknown.

The J gene is TRBJ2-7, the V gene TRBV28; the D is unclear. This receptor was identified in a man aged 50 or older with alopecia areata. Some clones in this sample may be carry-over from other donors' samples. Sequencing used whole blood, obtained in connection with sensitization to the hapten diphenylcyclopropenone (DPC). CDR3 DNA sequence: TGTGCCAGCACCAGCCCGTACGAGCAGTACTTC. This sequence encodes CASTSPYEQYF.